This T cell receptor beta chain appears in the sequencing data of a study of graft-versus-host responses after intestinal transplantation. Study background: Each recipient received a multivisceral, liver-intestinal, or isolated intestinal graft. The recipients all started with anti-thymocyte globulin induction and then took tacrolimus and steroids for two to four years.

Assay used: immunoSEQ multiplex PCR; TCRdb lists only in-frame clones, some missing. This table has about 25,000 clones, roughly 94% appearing once. The TCR was taken from a human patient who received an intestinal transplant, so some T cells may come from the graft donor. Specimen: PBMCs, collected 156 days after intestinal transplant.

The chain's CDR3 is CASRLLGVGYNEQFF. The CDR3 DNA is TGTGCCAGCAGACTATTAGGAGTCGGATACAATGAGCAGTTCTTC. This chain uses TRBV28 with TRBJ2-1, with D uncertain. This CDR3 is built from 15 residues. CDR1 is MDHEN and CDR2 is SYDVKM in the germline V gene. V lost 6 bases, J lost 4 bases, and 16 bases lay in between.